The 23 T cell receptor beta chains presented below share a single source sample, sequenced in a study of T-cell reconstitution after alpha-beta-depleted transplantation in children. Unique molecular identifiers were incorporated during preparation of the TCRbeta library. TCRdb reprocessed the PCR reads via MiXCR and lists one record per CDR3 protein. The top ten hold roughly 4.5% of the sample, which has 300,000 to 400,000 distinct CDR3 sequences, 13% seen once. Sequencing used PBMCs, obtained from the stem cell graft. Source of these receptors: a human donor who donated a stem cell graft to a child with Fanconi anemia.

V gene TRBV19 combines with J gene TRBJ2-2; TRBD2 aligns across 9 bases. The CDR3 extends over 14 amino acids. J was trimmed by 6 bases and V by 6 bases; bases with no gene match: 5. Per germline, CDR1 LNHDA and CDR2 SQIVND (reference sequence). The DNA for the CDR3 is TGTGCCAGTAGACAGCGGGGGGTCGCCGGGGAGCTGTTTTTT. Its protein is CASRQRGVAGELFF.

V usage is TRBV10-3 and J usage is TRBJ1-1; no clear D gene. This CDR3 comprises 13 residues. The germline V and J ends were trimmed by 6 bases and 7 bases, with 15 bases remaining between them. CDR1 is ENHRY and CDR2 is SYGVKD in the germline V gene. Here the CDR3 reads CAISGPLAIEAFF. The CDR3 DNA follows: TGTGCCATCAGCGGGCCCCTGGCCATTGAAGCTTTCTTT.

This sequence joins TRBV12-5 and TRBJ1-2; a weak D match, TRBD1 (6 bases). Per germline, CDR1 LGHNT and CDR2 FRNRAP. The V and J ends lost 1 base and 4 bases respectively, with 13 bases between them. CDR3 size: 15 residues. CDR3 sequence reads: CASGLDGQLLYGYTF. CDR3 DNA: TGTGCTAGTGGTTTGGACGGACAGTTACTCTATGGCTACACCTTC.

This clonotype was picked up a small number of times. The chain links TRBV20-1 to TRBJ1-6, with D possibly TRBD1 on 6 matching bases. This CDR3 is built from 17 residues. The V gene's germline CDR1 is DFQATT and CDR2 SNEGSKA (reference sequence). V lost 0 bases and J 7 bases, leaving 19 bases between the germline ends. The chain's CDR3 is CSARDNPGAGANSPLHF. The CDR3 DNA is TGCAGTGCTAGAGATAATCCGGGGGCAGGGGCAAATTCACCCCTCCACTTT.

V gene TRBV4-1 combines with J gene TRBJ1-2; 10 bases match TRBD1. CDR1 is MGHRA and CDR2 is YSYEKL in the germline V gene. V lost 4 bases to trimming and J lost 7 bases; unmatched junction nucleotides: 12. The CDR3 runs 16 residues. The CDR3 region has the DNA TGCGCCAGCAGCCCGACAGGGGGCGCGGGGTTGGGTGGCTACACCTTC. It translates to CASSPTGGAGLGGYTF.

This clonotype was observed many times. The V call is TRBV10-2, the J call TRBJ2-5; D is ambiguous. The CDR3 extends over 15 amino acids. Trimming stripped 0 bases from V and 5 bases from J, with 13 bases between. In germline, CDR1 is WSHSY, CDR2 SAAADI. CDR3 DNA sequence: TGCGCCAGCAGTGAGTCTGAAAGGGCCCGGGAGACCCAGTACTTC. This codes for CASSESERARETQYF.

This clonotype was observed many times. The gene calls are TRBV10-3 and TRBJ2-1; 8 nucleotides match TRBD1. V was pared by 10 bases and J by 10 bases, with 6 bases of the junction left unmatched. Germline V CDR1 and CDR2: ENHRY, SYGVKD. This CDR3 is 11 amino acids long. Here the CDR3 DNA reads TGTGCCACCAGGACAGGGAAAGAGCAGTTCTTC. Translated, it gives CATRTGKEQFF.

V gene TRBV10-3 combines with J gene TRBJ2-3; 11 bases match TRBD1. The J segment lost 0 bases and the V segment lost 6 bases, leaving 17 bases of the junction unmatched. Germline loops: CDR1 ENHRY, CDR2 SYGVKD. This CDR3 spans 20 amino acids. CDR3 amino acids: CAISRRDRTGGTLSTDTQYF. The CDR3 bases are TGTGCCATCAGCCGACGTGATAGGACAGGGGGCACGCTAAGCACAGATACGCAGTATTTT.

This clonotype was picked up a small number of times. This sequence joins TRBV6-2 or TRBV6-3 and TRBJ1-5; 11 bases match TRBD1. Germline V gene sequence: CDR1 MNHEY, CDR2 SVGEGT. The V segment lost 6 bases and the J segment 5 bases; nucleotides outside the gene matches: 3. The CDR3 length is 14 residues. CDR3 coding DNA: TGTGCCAGCAGCCGGACAGGGGGCTATCAGCCCCAGCATTTT. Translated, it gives CASSRTGGYQPQHF.

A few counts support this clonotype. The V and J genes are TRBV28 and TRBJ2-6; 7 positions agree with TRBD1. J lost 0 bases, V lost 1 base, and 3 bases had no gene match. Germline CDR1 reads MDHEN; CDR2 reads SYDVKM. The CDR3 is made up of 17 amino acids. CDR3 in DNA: TGTGCCAGCAGTTTATTCTCAGGGGGCTCTGGGGCCAACGTCCTGACTTTC. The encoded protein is CASSLFSGGSGANVLTF.

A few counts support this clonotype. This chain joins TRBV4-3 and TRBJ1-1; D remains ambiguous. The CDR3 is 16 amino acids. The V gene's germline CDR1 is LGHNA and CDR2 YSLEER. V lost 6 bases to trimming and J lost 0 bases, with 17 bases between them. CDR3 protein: CASSHHWAQLNTEAFF. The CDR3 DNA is TGCGCCAGCAGTCATCATTGGGCCCAGTTGAACACTGAAGCTTTCTTT.

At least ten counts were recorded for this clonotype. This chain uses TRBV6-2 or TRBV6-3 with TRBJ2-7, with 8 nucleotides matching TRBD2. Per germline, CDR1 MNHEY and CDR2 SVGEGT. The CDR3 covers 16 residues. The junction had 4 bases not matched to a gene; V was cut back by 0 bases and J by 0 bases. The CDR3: CASSYSAGTSSYEQYF. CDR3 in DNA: TGTGCCAGCAGTTACTCTGCGGGGACTAGCTCCTACGAGCAGTACTTC.

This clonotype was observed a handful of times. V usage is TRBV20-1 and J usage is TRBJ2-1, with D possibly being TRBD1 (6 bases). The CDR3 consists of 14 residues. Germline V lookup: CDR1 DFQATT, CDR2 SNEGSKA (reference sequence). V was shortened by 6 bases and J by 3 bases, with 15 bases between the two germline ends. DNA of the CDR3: TGCAGTGCAGACGGACAGAAGAACTACAATGAGCAGTTCTTC. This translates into CSADGQKNYNEQFF.

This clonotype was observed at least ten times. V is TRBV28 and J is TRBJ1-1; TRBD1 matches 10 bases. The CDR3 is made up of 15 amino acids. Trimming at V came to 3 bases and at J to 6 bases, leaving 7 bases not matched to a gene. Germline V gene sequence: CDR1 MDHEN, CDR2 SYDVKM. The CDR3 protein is CASSFRRQGAPEAFF. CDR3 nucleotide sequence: TGTGCCAGCAGTTTTAGGAGACAGGGGGCCCCTGAAGCTTTCTTT.

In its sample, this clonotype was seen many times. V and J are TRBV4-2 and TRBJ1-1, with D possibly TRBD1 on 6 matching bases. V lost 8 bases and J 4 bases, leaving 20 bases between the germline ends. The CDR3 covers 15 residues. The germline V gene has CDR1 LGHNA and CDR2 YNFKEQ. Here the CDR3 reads CASALEEGGGTEAFF. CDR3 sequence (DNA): TGTGCCAGCGCTTTAGAGGAGGGGGGAGGCACTGAAGCTTTCTTT.

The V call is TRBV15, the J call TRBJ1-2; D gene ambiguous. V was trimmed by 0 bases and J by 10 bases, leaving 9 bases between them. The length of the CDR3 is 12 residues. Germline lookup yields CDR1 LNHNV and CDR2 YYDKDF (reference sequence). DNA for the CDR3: TGTGCCACCAGCAGAGATCAGGTCGACTACACCTTC. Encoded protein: CATSRDQVDYTF.

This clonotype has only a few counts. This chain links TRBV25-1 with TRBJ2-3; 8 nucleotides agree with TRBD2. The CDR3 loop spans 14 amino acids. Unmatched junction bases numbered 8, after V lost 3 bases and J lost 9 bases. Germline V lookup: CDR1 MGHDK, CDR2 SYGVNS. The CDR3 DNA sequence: TGTGCCAGCAGTGATCCCCGGGGGGGCCGAACGCAGTATTTT. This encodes CASSDPRGGRTQYF. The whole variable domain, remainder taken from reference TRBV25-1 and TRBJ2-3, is EADIYQTPRYLVIGTGKKITLECSQTMGHDKMYWYQQDPGMELHLIHYSYGVNSTEKGDLSSESTVSRIRTEHFPLTLESARPSHTSQYLCASSDPRGGRTQYFGPGTRLTVL.

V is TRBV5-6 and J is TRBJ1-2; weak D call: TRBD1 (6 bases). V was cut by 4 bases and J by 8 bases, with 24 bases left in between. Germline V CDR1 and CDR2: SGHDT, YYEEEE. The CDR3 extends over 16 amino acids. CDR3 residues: CASSPIDRSPSGGYTF. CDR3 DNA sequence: TGTGCCAGCAGCCCGATAGACAGGTCCCCCTCCGGAGGCTACACCTTC.

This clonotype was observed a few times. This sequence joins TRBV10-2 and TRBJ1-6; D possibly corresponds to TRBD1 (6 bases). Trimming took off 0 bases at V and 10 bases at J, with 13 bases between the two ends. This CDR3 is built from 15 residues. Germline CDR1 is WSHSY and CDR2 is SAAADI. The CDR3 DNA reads TGCGCCAGCAGTGAGTCGAGGCAGGGGAGGTCACCCCTCCACTTT. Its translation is CASSESRQGRSPLHF.

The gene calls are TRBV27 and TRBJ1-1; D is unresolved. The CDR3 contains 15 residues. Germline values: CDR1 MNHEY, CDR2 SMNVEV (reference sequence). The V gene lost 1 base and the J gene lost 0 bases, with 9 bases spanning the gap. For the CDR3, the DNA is TGTGCCAGCAGTTTATATAGCAGCATGAACACTGAAGCTTTCTTT. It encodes CASSLYSSMNTEAFF.

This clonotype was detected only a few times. The CDR3 DNA is TGTGCCAGCTCACCGACAGGGAGTGAAGCTTTCTTT. Translating it yields CASSPTGSEAFF. This chain connects TRBV18 to TRBJ1-1, with TRBD1 matching 7 bases. Looked up from germline, CDR1 is KGHSH and CDR2 is LQKENI. CDR3 size: 12 residues. Unmatched junction bases numbered 2, after V lost 3 bases and J lost 7 bases.

DNA for the CDR3: TGTGCCAGCAGTTCGTCAGAGAGGAGCACTGAAGCTTTCTTT. Translation gives CASSSSERSTEAFF. This chain connects TRBV27 to TRBJ1-1; D ambiguous. Germline loops: CDR1 MNHEY, CDR2 SMNVEV (reference sequence). V lost 4 bases, J lost 4 bases, and 13 bases lay in between. The CDR3 has 14 residues.

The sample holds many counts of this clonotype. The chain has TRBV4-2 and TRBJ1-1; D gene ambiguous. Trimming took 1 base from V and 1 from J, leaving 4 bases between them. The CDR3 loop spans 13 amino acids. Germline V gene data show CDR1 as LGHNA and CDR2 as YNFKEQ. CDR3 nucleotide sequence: TGTGCCAGCAGCCAAGTTCCGAACACTGAAGCTTTCTTT. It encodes CASSQVPNTEAFF.